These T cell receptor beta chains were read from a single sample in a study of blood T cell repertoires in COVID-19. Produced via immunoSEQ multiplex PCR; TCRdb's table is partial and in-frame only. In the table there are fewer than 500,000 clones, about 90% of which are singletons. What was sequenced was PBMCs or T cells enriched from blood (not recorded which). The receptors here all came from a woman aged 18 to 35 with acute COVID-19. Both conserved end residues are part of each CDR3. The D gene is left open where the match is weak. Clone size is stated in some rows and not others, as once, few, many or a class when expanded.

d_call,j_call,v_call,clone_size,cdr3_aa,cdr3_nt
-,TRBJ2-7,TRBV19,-,CASSIGTVAEQYF,TGTGCCAGTAGTATAGGGACAGTGGCCGAGCAGTACTTC
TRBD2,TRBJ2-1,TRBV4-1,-,CASSQDAGLAEQFF,TGCGCCAGCAGCCAAGATGCAGGACTAGCGGAGCAGTTCTTC
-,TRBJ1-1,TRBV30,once,CAWSWIRGEAFF,TGTGCCTGGAGTTGGATCCGAGGTGAAGCTTTCTTT
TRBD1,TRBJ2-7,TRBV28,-,CASTRDRVAYEQYF,TGTGCCAGCACTAGGGACAGGGTGGCGTACGAGCAGTACTTC
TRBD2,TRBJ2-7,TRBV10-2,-,CASSPDRDMTSGYEQYF,TGCGCCAGCAGTCCTGACAGGGACATGACTAGCGGCTACGAGCAGTACTTC
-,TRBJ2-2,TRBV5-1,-,CASSATNTGELFF,TGCGCCAGCAGCGCCACAAACACCGGGGAGCTGTTTTTT
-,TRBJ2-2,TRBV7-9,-,CASSRGRTGELFF,TGTGCCAGCAGCCGCGGCCGCACCGGGGAGCTGTTTTTT
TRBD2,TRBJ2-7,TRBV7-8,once,CASSLWEGNYEQYF,TGTGCCAGCAGCTTATGGGAGGGGAACTACGAGCAGTACTTC
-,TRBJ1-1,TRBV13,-,CASSPWTPSEAFF,TGTGCCAGCAGCCCATGGACACCCTCTGAAGCTTTCTTT
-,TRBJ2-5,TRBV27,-,CASSLSGGDETQYF,TGTGCCAGCAGTTTATCTGGCGGCGATGAGACCCAGTACTTC
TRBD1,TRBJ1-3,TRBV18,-,CASSLRTGPNTIYF,TGTGCCAGCTCACTCAGGACAGGGCCGAACACCATATATTTT
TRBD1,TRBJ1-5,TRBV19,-,CASNDRAGQPQHF,TGTGCCAGTAACGACAGGGCCGGTCAGCCCCAGCATTTT
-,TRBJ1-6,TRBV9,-,CASSPGVSSPLHF,TGTGCCAGCAGCCCAGGTGTAAGTTCACCCCTCCACTTT
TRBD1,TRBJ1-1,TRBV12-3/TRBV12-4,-,CASSFRGRTEAFF,TGTGCCAGCAGTTTCAGGGGGCGTACTGAAGCTTTCTTT
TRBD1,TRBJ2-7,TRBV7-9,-,CASSSNTGLGTGYSYEQYF,TGTGCCAGCAGCTCCAATACCGGGCTAGGGACAGGGTACTCCTACGAGCAGTACTTC
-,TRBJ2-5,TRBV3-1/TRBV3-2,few,CASSQDRWESKETQYF,TGTGCCAGCAGCCAAGACCGATGGGAGTCCAAAGAGACCCAGTACTTC
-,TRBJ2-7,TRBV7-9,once,CASSLAINTGYEQYF,TGTGCCAGCAGCTTAGCTATCAATACGGGCTACGAGCAGTACTTC
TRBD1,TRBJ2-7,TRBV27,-,CASSLRTGSPPGF,TGTGCCAGCAGTTTAAGGACAGGGTCCCCACCGGGCTTC
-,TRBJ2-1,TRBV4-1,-,CASSQDTSNEQFF,TGCGCCAGCAGCCAAGATACCAGCAATGAGCAGTTCTTC
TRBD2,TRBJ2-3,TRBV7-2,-,CASSLARKREGTDTQYF,TGTGCCAGCAGCTTAGCAAGAAAGCGGGAGGGAACAGATACGCAGTATTTT
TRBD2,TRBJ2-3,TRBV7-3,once,CASSLAGRADTQYF,TGTGCCAGCAGCCTAGCGGGGAGGGCGGATACGCAGTATTTT
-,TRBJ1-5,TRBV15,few,CATSRDRGNQPQHF,TGTGCCACCAGCAGAGACAGGGGCAATCAGCCCCAGCATTTT
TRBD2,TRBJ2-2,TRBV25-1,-,CASSVLGLAGGGELFF,TGTGCCAGCAGCGTCCTGGGACTAGCGGGTGGCGGGGAGCTGTTTTTT
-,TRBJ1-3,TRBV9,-,CASSVAEGPGNTIYF,TGTGCCAGCAGCGTAGCTGAGGGCCCTGGAAACACCATATATTTT
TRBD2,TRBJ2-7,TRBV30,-,CACRSGSSYEQYF,TGTGCCTGCCGTAGCGGGAGCTCCTACGAGCAGTACTTC
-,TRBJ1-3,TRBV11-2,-,CASSLVGGGNTIYF,TGTGCCAGCAGCTTAGTCGGGGGAGGAAACACCATATATTTT
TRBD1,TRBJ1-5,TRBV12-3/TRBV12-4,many,CASSYRGDQPQHF,TGTGCCAGCAGTTACAGGGGGGATCAGCCCCAGCATTTT
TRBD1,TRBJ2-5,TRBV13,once,CASRRLGQGGSKTQYF,TGTGCCAGCAGGCGCTTGGGACAGGGAGGGTCGAAGACCCAGTACTTC
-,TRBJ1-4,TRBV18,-,CASSPPFGVQIEKLFF,TGTGCCAGCTCACCACCGTTCGGGGTACAGATTGAAAAACTGTTTTTT